The next 10 T cell receptor beta chains were all read from a single sample in a study of control samples from healthy donors and cancer patients. Produced via immunoSEQ multiplex PCR; TCRdb's table is partial and in-frame only. The sample shows 130,000 or so clones, 91% of them seen only once. Sequences were obtained from blood. The receptors stem from a man younger than 35 in good health.

The V gene is TRBV27, the J gene TRBJ2-1; tentatively, D is TRBD1 or TRBD2 (6 bases each). CDR1 and CDR2 (germline): MNHEY, SMNVEV (reference sequence). The V and J ends lost 2 bases and 4 bases respectively, with 9 bases between them. The CDR3 loop spans 14 amino acids. The CDR3 reads CASSLGGLYNEQFF. CDR3 nucleotide sequence: TGTGCCAGCAGTTTAGGGGGGCTATACAATGAGCAGTTCTTC.

The chain uses TRBV19 and TRBJ2-2, with D possibly TRBD2 on 5 matching bases. CDR1 and CDR2 from the germline V gene are LNHDA and SQIVND (reference sequence). CDR3 length equals 13 residues. The V end lost 3 bases, the J end lost 5 bases, and 7 bases lay between the germline ends. Written as DNA, the CDR3 is TGTGCCAGTAGTATGGACTTAACCGGGGAGCTGTTTTTT. This gives the protein CASSMDLTGELFF.

The rearrangement joins TRBV7-3 to TRBJ2-1; D is perhaps TRBD1 (5 bases). V was pared by 5 bases and J by 9 bases, with 11 bases between. CDR3 length: 12 amino acids. Germline V gives CDR1 SGHTA, CDR2 FQGTGA. The CDR3 region has the DNA TGTGCCAGCAGCCCGTCAGGGATTGAGCAGTTCTTC. It encodes CASSPSGIEQFF.

The chain joins TRBV13 to TRBJ1-4, with 7 bases matching TRBD1. CDR1 is PRHDT, CDR2 FYEKMQ, per germline (reference sequence). The V segment lost 5 bases and the J segment 6 bases; nucleotides outside the gene matches: 15. This CDR3 is built from 17 residues. The CDR3 sequence: CASSPQGGINQDEKLFF. CDR3 bases: TGTGCCAGCAGCCCCCAGGGGGGGATCAACCAAGATGAAAAACTGTTTTTT.

The chain carries TRBV11-1 and TRBJ2-1; perhaps D is TRBD1 or TRBD2 (6 bases each). CDR3 length equals 16 residues. Germline V CDR1 and CDR2: SGHAT, FQDESV (reference sequence). V lost 5 bases and J 3 bases, leaving 17 bases between the germline ends. The CDR3, as DNA: TGTGCCAGCAGCCCGAGTTGGGGGGACAACTACAATGAGCAGTTCTTC. Its protein is CASSPSWGDNYNEQFF.

The V gene is TRBV10-1, the J gene TRBJ2-7; D is possibly TRBD1 (6 bases). CDR3 size: 14 residues. CDR1 is WNHNN and CDR2 is SYGVQD in the germline V gene (reference sequence). Trimming removed 6 bases at V and 5 bases at J, with 17 bases between. The CDR3 region is CASRIQGSGNEQYF. The CDR3, as DNA: TGCGCCAGCAGAATTCAGGGGTCGGGGAACGAGCAGTACTTC.

The CDR3 nucleotides read TGCAGTGCTAGTCCGGGGGCATCGTACGAGCAGTACTTC. It yields the protein CSASPGASYEQYF. The chain uses TRBV20-1 and TRBJ2-7; D tentatively fits TRBD1 or TRBD2 (6 bases each). V lost 3 bases and J 4 bases, leaving 13 bases between the germline ends. Germline V gene lookup returns CDR1 DFQATT and CDR2 SNEGSKA (reference sequence). CDR3 length equals 13 residues.

V and J are TRBV5-1 and TRBJ2-3; 7 nucleotides agree with TRBD1. Germline trimming cut 4 bases from V and 4 bases from J; bases unmatched to any gene: 9. The CDR3 consists of 15 residues. The germline gives CDR1 SGHRS, CDR2 YFSETQ. The CDR3: CASSPPGQSSDTQYF. CDR3 nucleotides: TGCGCCAGCAGCCCGCCGGGACAGTCTTCAGATACGCAGTATTTT.

This rearrangement joins TRBV29-1 to TRBJ2-1; 7 positions agree with TRBD1. The CDR3 spans 14 residues. From germline, CDR1 is SQVTM and CDR2 ANQGSEA. Unmatched junction bases numbered 8, after V lost 3 bases and J lost 6 bases. CDR3 amino acids: CSVDSGPGGNEQFF. In DNA form, the CDR3 reads TGCAGCGTTGATTCTGGGCCAGGGGGCAATGAGCAGTTCTTC.

The chain employs TRBV14 and TRBJ2-5, with D tentatively TRBD1 (6 bases). Germline CDR1 is SGHDN and CDR2 is FVKESK. This CDR3 has 15 amino acids. With 4 bases removed from V and 1 base from J, the gap between germline ends came to 13 bases. The CDR3 loop is CASSPLRGGQETQYF. CDR3 DNA sequence: TGTGCCAGCAGCCCTTTGAGAGGGGGCCAAGAGACCCAGTACTTC.